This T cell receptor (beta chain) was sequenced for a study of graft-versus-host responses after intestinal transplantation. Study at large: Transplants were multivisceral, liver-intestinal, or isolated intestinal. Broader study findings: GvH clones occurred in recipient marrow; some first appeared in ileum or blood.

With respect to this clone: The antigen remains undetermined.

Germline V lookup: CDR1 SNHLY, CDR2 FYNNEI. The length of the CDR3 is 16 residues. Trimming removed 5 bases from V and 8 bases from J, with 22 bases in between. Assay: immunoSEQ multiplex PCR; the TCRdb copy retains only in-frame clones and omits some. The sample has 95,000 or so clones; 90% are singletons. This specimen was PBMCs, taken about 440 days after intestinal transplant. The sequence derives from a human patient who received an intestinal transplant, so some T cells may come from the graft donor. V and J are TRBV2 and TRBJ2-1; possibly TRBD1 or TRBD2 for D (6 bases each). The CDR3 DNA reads TGTGCCAGCAGTTCAGTAATCGGGGGCTTCACAGATGAGCAGTTCTTC. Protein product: CASSSVIGGFTDEQFF.